Sequencing of this T cell receptor beta chain was carried out in a study of shared clonotypes between healthy human individuals. Study-wide results and limits: Clonotypes which were not shared had lower generation probabilities than clonotypes that all four donors shared.

CD45RO-negative CD8 cells positively selected for CCR7 made up the naive population, which excluded terminally differentiated effector memory CD45RA+ cells. Over several immunoSEQ plates, each subset's genomic DNA was distributed in even portions. The assay was immunoSEQ multiplex PCR, and TCRdb's table has in-frame clones only and misses some. This table holds more than 2 million clones, about 95% found once. As for this clone: Antigen specificity is unknown. This may be a read error: a much more frequent sequence differs by one nucleotide. Different DNA sequences within this sample yield the same CDR3.

The germline V gene has CDR1 GTSNPN and CDR2 SVGIG (reference sequence). CDR3 length: 14 residues. After removal of 3 bases from V and 6 bases from J, the junction contained 8 bases not matched to a gene. The receptor comes from a man aged 18 to 29 in good health. The sample comprised naive CD8+ T cells sorted from blood. The gene calls are TRBV30 and TRBJ2-7, with TRBD1 identical over 10 bases. The CDR3 here is CAWSGGDRGFEQYF. The CDR3 region has the DNA TGTGCCTGGAGCGGCGGGGACAGGGGCTTCGAGCAGTACTTC.